There are many counts of the clone carrying this TCR beta chain. Its target is unknown. These data belong to a study of Graves' ophthalmopathy and Graves' hyperthyroidism. From RNA, the CDR3 regions of TCR beta chains were amplified and sequenced. Investigators did first-round RT-PCR with HTBI primers, then second-round multiplex PCR. One entry per CDR3 protein, called by TCRdb with MiXCR from the multiplex PCR reads. The sample comprises approximately 640,000 distinct CDR3 sequences, about 40% of which are singletons, and over 2.5% rests with the top ten. Overall study results and limits: Most expanded clonotypes in thyroid above 0.001 frequency also showed up in blood.

A duration under 3 months, NOSPECS ≥4, CAS ≥3 and moderate-to-severe activity characterized the donors with ophthalmopathy. Diagnosis was based on clinical symptoms, serum thyroxine, TRAb, thyroid ultrasound and orbital computed tomography. This TCR came from an adult man with Graves' ophthalmopathy. The sample consisted of peripheral blood.

CDR3 sequence: CASSTHYEQYF. The CDR3, as DNA: TGTGCCAGCAGCACACACTACGAGCAGTACTTC. The J gene is TRBJ2-7, the V gene TRBV7-2; D is uncertain. V gave up 5 bases and J gave up 3 bases, with 5 bases separating them. Germline V gene lookup returns CDR1 SGHTA and CDR2 FQGNSA. CDR3 size: 11 residues.